This TCR beta chain derives from a study of response to subunit inactivated influenza vaccine. MiXCR, applied by TCRdb to the RT-PCR reads, yields one record per CDR3 protein. The sample yields hundreds of thousands of distinct CDR3 sequences, approximately 14% seen once. Findings of the study overall: T cells newly recruited by each seasonal influenza vaccination are few, the authors suggested.

This clonotype was counted between two and nine times. As yet, its antigen is unknown. The CDR3 is 15 residues long. The germline V gene has CDR1 SGHKS and CDR2 YYEKEE (reference sequence). Trimming took 0 bases from V and 2 from J, leaving 12 bases between them. Sequencing was performed on PBMCs from blood, taken 11 to 12 days after vaccination. The chain combines TRBV5-5 with TRBJ2-7; possibly TRBD1 for D (5 bases). The receptor was isolated from a man over 45 who received an inactivated influenza vaccine. The CDR3, as DNA: TGTGCCAGCAGCTTGGGAAGGGCAGGGACCTACGAGCAGTACTTC. Translated, it gives CASSLGRAGTYEQYF.